This T cell receptor (beta chain) originates from a study of OX40 agonist ivuxolimab in advanced cancers. Method: immunoSEQ multiplex PCR; TCRdb's copy keeps in-frame clones and lacks some. The repertoire holds roughly 60,000 clones, less than 90% seen once, with approximately 0.8% in the top ten. Comment on this clone: The antigen is unknown.

Points from the study as a whole: Averaging showed that CD8+ T cells had more expanded clones than CD4+ did.

The sequence derives from an adult with an advanced solid tumor such as melanoma, head and neck, liver or kidney cancer. This specimen consisted of CD4+ or CD8+ T cells sorted from blood, obtained in a trial of the OX40 agonist ivuxolimab.

The CDR3 spells CASRPGNLAGNTIYF. In nucleotides, the CDR3 is TGTGCCAGTAGACCAGGGAATTTGGCTGGAAACACCATATATTTT. The genes are TRBV19 and TRBJ1-3; tentatively, D is TRBD1 (5 bases). V was pared by 6 bases and J by 2 bases, with 14 bases between. There are 15 residues in the CDR3. The germline gives CDR1 LNHDA, CDR2 SQIVND (reference sequence).